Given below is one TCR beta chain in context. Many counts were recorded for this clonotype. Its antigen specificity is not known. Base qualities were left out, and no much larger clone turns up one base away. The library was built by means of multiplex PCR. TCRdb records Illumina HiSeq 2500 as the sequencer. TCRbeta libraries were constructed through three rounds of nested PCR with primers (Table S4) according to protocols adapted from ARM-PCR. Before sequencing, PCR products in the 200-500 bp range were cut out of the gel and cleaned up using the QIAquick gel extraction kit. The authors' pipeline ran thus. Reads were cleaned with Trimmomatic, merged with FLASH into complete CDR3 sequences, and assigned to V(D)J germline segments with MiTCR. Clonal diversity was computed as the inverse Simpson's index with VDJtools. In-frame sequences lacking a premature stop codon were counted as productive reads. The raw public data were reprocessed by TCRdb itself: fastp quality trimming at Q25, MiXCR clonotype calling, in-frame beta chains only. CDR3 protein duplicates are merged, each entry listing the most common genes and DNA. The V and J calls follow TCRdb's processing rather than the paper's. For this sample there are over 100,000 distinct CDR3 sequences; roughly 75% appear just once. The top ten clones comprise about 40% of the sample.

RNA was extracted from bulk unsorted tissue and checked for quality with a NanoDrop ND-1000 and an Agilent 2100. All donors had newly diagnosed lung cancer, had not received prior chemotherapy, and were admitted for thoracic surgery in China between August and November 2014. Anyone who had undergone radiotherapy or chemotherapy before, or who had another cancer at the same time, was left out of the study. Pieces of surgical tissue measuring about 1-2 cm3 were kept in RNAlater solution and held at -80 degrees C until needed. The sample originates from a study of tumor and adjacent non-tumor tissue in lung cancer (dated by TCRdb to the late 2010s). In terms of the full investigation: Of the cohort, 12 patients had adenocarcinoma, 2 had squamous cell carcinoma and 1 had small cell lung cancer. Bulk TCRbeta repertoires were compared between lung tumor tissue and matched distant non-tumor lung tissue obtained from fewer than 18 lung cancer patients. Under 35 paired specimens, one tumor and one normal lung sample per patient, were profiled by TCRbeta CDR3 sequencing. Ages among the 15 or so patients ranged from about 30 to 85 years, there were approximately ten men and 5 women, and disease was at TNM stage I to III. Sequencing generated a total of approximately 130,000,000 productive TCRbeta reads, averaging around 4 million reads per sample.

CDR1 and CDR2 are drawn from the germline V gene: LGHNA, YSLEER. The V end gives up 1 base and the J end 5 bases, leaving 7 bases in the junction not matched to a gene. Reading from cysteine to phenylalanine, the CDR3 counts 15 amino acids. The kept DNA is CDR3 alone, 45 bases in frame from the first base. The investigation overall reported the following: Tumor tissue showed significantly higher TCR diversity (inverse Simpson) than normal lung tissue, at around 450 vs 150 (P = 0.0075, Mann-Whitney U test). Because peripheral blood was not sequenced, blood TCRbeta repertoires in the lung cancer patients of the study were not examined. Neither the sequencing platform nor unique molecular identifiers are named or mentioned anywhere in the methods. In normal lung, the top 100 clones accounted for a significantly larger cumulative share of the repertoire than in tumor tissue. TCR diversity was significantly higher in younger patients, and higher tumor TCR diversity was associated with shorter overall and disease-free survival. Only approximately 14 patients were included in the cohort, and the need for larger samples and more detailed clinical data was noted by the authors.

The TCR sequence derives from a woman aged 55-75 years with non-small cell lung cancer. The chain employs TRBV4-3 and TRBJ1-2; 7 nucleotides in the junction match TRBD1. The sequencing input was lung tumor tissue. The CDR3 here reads CASSQGAGGSYGYTF. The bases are TGCGCCAGCAGCCAAGGGGCAGGGGGTTCTTATGGCTACACCTTC.